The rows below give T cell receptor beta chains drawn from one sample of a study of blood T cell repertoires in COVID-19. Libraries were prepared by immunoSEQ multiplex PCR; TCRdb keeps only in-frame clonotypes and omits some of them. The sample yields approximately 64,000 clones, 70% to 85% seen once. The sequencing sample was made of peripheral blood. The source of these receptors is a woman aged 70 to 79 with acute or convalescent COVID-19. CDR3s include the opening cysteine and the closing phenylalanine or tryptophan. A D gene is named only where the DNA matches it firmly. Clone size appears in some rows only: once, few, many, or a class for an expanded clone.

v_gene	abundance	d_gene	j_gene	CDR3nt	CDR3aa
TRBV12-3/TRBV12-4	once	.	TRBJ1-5	TGTGCCAGCAATCAGGGAGGTTTTCAGCCCCAGCATTTT	CASNQGGFQPQHF
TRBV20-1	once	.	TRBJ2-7	TGCAGTGCTAGTGGGCTCGGAGCCTACGAGCAGTACTTC	CSASGLGAYEQYF
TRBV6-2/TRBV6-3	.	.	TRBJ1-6	TGTGCCAGCAGTTACTCTTCTATGCTTGAAAGCTCCTATAATTCACCCCTCCACTTT	CASSYSSMLESSYNSPLHF
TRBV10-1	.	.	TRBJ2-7	TGCGCCAGCAGTTCTGACACAGCTATGGACGAGCAGTACTTC	CASSSDTAMDEQYF
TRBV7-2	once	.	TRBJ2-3	TGTGCCAGCAGCTTAGTGTGGGAGCTCACAGATACGCAGTATTTT	CASSLVWELTDTQYF
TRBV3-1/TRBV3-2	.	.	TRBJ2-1	TGTGCCAGCAGCCTTCGGGCAGGGAACAAGGGGTACAATGAGCAGTTCTTC	CASSLRAGNKGYNEQFF
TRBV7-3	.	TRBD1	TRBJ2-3	TGTGCCAGCAGCCTACAGGGGGCCGGTAGCACAGATACGCAGTATTTT	CASSLQGAGSTDTQYF
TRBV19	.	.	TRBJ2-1	TGTGCCAGTAGTATAGACGAAGGCGGGAAAATCTTCAATGAGCAGTTCTTC	CASSIDEGGKIFNEQFF
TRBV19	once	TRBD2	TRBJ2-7	TGTGCCAGTAGTATATCGGGGACTAGCGGGTACGAGCAGTACTTC	CASSISGTSGYEQYF
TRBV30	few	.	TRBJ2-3	TGTGCCTGGAGCACTTGGGGGCTTAGCACAGATACGCAGTATTTT	CAWSTWGLSTDTQYF
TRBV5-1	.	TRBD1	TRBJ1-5	TGCGCCAGCAGCTTGGACAGGGGGAGTGGTCAGCCCCAGCATTTT	CASSLDRGSGQPQHF
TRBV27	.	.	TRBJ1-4	TGTGCCAGCATGTTGGGGGCAGGAGAAAAACTGTTTTTT	CASMLGAGEKLFF
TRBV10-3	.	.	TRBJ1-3	TGTGCCATCAGTCAGTCACCGGAGAAGGGGAACACCATATATTTT	CAISQSPEKGNTIYF
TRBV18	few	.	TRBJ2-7	TGTGCCAGCTCACCATTGATGGCAGGGGAGTACGAGCAGTACTTC	CASSPLMAGEYEQYF
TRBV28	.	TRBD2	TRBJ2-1	TGTGCCAGCAGCCAAACGGGACTAGCGGGATTGAATGAGCAGTTCTTC	CASSQTGLAGLNEQFF
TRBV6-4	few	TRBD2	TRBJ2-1	TGTGCCAGCAGTAGTACTAGCGGCTCCTACAATGAGCAGTTCTTC	CASSSTSGSYNEQFF